This TCR beta chain originates from a study of T cell responses to AZD1222 COVID-19 vaccine. The ends were cut back, 6 bases at V and 11 bases at J, with 25 bases in the middle. The CDR3 is 15 residues long. Germline V lookup: CDR1 MNHEY, CDR2 SVGAGI. Clones were read by immunoSEQ multiplex PCR, and TCRdb kept only the in-frame ones, dropping some. The sample has approximately 73,000 clones, less than 90% seen once. The chain carries TRBV6-5 and TRBJ1-1; no firm D call. The source of this sequence is an adult in good health. Material: peripheral blood, obtained on day 0 of AZD1222 vaccination. CDR3 nucleotide sequence: TGTGCCAGCAGCGAGAACCTGGATGGAGGCGGTCGTGCTTTCTTT. Amino acids: CASSENLDGGGRAFF.